Each of the 8 T cell receptor beta chains below was sequenced from the same sample in a study of T cell responses to AZD1222 COVID-19 vaccine. Only in-frame clones appear in the TCRdb table, and some are missing; sequencing was by immunoSEQ multiplex PCR. The sample has about 72,000 clones, roughly 87% seen once; the top ten hold roughly 30%. This specimen was peripheral blood, taken 28 days after the second AZD1222 dose. Every receptor here comes from an adult who received the AZD1222 COVID-19 vaccine.

The rearrangement links TRBV9 to TRBJ2-2; 15 bases align to TRBD2. Germline lookup yields CDR1 SGDLS and CDR2 YYNGEE. The length of the CDR3 is 15 residues. After removal of 7 bases from V and 7 bases from J, the junction contained 5 bases not matched to a gene. CDR3 region: CASGPGLAGGGELFF. The CDR3 DNA reads as TGTGCCAGCGGCCCGGGACTAGCGGGGGGCGGGGAGCTGTTTTTT.

The chain employs TRBV28 and TRBJ1-1; 7 nucleotides agree with TRBD1. V was pared by 6 bases and J by 1 base, with 11 bases of the junction left unmatched. There are 16 residues in the CDR3. Germline assignment: CDR1 MDHEN and CDR2 SYDVKM. The CDR3 protein is CASRPQGFQGNTEAFF. CDR3 sequence (DNA): TGTGCCAGCAGACCACAGGGGTTCCAGGGGAACACTGAAGCTTTCTTT.

The CDR3 DNA reads TGTGCCAGCAGTCGCCGGGACAGCTATCAGCCCCAGCATTTT. Its translation: CASSRRDSYQPQHF. V and J are TRBV5-6 and TRBJ1-5; 7 bases match TRBD1. With V trimmed by 5 bases and J by 5 bases, 7 bases remained unmatched. CDR3 length: 14 residues. CDR1 and CDR2 from the germline V gene are SGHDT and YYEEEE.

V and J are TRBV28 and TRBJ1-1, with D unclear. Germline values: CDR1 MDHEN, CDR2 SYDVKM. The CDR3 is made up of 10 amino acids. Trimming took 6 bases from V and 1 from J, leaving 0 bases between them. CDR3 bases: TGTGCCAGCAGGAACACTGAAGCTTTCTTT. Amino acids: CASRNTEAFF.

The genes are TRBV18 and TRBJ2-1; TRBD2 agrees at 13 bases. J lost 1 base, V lost 4 bases, and 10 bases had no gene match. The germline CDR1 and CDR2 sequences are KGHSH and LQKENI. The CDR3 length is 19 residues. CDR3 sequence reads: CASSLGTSGTFSSYNEQFF. CDR3 DNA sequence: TGTGCCAGCTCACTCGGGACTAGCGGGACCTTCAGTTCCTACAATGAGCAGTTCTTC.

This clone was found a few times. V gene TRBV7-9 combines with J gene TRBJ2-3, with a tentative D call TRBD1 (6 bases). The CDR3 totals 14 residues. Trimming removed 1 base at V and 6 bases at J, with 11 bases between. Germline V gene lookup returns CDR1 SEHNR and CDR2 FQNEAQ (reference sequence). The CDR3 sequence: CASSLGRGSDTQYF. Written as DNA, the CDR3 is TGTGCCAGCAGCTTAGGAAGGGGGTCTGATACGCAGTATTTT.

This chain connects TRBV18 to TRBJ2-3, with D possibly being TRBD1 or TRBD2 (5 bases each). V lost 3 bases, J lost 4 bases, and 14 bases lay in between. The CDR3 has 15 amino acids. Germline V gene data show CDR1 as KGHSH and CDR2 as LQKENI. The CDR3 DNA follows: TGTGCCAGCTCACCCTCGAGGGGAAGCCCAGATACGCAGTATTTT. Translation: CASSPSRGSPDTQYF.

V gene TRBV6-1 combines with J gene TRBJ1-3, with D hard to call. Germline CDR1 and CDR2: MNHNS and SASEGT. V lost 2 bases and J lost 4, with 12 bases in between. The CDR3 loop spans 15 amino acids. CDR3 DNA: TGTGCCAGCAGTGAATCCTGGGTAGCCGGAAACACCATATATTTT. Its protein is CASSESWVAGNTIYF.